These T cell receptor beta chains were read from a single sample in a study of shared clonotypes between healthy human individuals. The repertoire was sequenced with immunoSEQ multiplex PCR; TCRdb's copy has only in-frame clones and lacks some. The table has fewer than 1 million clones, 90% to 97% seen once. Source material: naive CD8+ T cells sorted from blood. The receptor set was obtained from a man aged 30 to 39 in good health. Each CDR3 is given without its conserved first and last residue.

v_call cdr3_aa
TRBV4-1 ASSLTPGQAGEQY
TRBV10-1 ASSESAGPRTEAF
TRBV19 ASRAFGTGGYEQY
TRBV7-9 ASSLPGRYEQY
TRBV11-2 ASRNMHEQY
TRBV4-1 ASSQSGVSAGELF
TRBV29-1 SVDDSGLSNEQY
TRBV6-1 ASSDLQSSYEQY
TRBV6-4 ASSDSGRGMGQPQH
TRBV6-5 ASSPHSNYEQY
TRBV9 ASTANTGELF
TRBV11-2 ASSLFWASGYYEQY
TRBV19 ASSSQQGVVEQY
TRBV28 ASSLMSDEQF
TRBV7-6 ASSLSGSDEQF
TRBV9 ASSLAGGPSYEQY
TRBV19 ASSAGRMYEQY
TRBV4-3 ASSQDPGGTFADTQY
TRBV6-5 ASSPRSYNEQF
TRBV27 ASSTRTSGYNEQF
TRBV19 ASRPDRADDTGELF
TRBV4-1 ASSPGTGSDTQY
TRBV29-1 SVQAGGPIGELF
TRBV7-8 ASSALMGQGALAGGLIGTQY
TRBV10-3 AISASGQASYEQY
TRBV14 ASSLWTARAGNTIY
TRBV19 ASSIGGTTFNEQF
TRBV7-9 ASSKPRTGEETQY